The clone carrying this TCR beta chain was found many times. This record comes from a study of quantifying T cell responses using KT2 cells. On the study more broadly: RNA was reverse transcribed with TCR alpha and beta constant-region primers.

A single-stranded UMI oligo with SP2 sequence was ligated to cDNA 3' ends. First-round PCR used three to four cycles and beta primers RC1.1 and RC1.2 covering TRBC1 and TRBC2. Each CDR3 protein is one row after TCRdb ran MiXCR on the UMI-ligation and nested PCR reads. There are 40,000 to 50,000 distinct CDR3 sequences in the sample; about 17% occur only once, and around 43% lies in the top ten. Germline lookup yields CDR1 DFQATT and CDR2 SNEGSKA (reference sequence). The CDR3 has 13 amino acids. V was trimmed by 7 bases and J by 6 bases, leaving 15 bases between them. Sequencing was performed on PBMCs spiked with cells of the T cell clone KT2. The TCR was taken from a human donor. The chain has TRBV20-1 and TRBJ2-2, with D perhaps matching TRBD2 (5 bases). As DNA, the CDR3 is TGCAGTGTGTACGGGGATAGGGCCGGGGAGCTGTTTTTT. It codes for CSVYGDRAGELFF.